Included here is one T cell receptor (beta chain) sequence, with context. Recruitment covered about two dozen US areas and drew participants whose ages spanned roughly 18 to 100 years. Resolution of symptoms, clearance, or two negative PCRs was present in recovered Cohort 3 donors. The source of the sample is a study of blood T cell repertoires in COVID-19. Germline V gives CDR1 SGHNT, CDR2 YYREEE (reference sequence). The CDR3 has 14 amino acids. Trimming left V 4 bases short and J 4 bases short, with 11 bases between. Original methodology: Reference gene primer amplification gave estimated nucleated cell counts. Sequencing used immunoSEQ multiplex PCR; TCRdb keeps in-frame clones, though not all of them. V and J calls and clone size are given by that table; D and trimming were obtained from the DNA. The table shows 180,000 or so clones, with over 75% occurring only once.

The specimen was PBMCs or T cells enriched from blood (not recorded which). This chain uses TRBV5-4 with TRBJ1-4; TRBD1 is a possible D gene (6 bases). The sequence was obtained from a middle-aged man who had recovered from COVID-19. The CDR3, as DNA: TGTGCCAGCAGCCAGGACAGCCGTAATGAAAAACTGTTTTTT. It is translated as CASSQDSRNEKLFF.